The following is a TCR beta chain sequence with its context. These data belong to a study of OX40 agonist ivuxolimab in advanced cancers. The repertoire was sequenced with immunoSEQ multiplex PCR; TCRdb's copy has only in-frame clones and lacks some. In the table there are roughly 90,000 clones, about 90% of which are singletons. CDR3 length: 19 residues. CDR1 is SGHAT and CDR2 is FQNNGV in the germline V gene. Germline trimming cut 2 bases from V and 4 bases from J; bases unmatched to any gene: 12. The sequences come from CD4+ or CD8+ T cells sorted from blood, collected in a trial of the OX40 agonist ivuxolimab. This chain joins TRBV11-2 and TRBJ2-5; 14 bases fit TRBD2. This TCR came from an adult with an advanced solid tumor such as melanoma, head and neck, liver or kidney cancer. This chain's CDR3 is CASSLPGLAGVEGRETQYF. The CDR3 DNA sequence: TGTGCCAGCAGCTTACCGGGACTAGCGGGAGTGGAGGGGAGAGAGACCCAGTACTTC.